Sequencing of this T cell receptor beta chain was carried out in a study of T-cell memory formation after mild COVID-19. Findings of the study overall: Shrinking CD4+ clones resided mostly in CM and EM, and CD8+ ones in EMRA. CD4/CD8 balance characterized clones contracting day 15 to 85, and CD4+ skew characterized later expanders.

The CDR3 runs to 15 residues. Looked up from germline, CDR1 is WSHSY and CDR2 is SAAADI. Trimming stripped 0 bases from V and 1 base from J, with 8 bases between. This clonotype came up a few times. Its specificity is not known. TCRdb redid the calling of the 5' RACE reads with MiXCR, one entry per CDR3 protein. The data contain about 210,000 distinct CDR3 sequences, 8% to 11% of them singletons. The receptor comes from a man aged 18 to 30 who had mild COVID-19 (a few samples of this study predate the infection). Cell type and time point are not known. The chain combines TRBV10-2 with TRBJ2-3; unclear D gene. Sequencing was carried out using PBMCs or a T cell subset sorted from them (not recorded which). CDR3 protein: CASSESLPGTDTQYF. The CDR3 DNA reads as TGCGCCAGCAGTGAGTCCCTACCGGGCACAGATACGCAGTATTTT.